This entry is about one T cell receptor (beta chain). The data derive from a study of blood T cell repertoires in COVID-19. Study context: Collection of acute and convalescent COVID-19 samples took place in the United States, Italy and Spain. The cDNA or gDNA used as material had been derived from T cells, B-cell-depleted T cells, or PBMCs.

Recruitment covered about 25 US areas and drew participants whose ages spanned roughly 18 to 95 years. The study assigned cohorts using participant-reported clinical history. Data came from immunoSEQ multiplex PCR; TCRdb stores just in-frame clones and leaves some out. The sample carries about 180,000 clones, 75% to 90% recorded once. The V gene's germline CDR1 is MNHEY and CDR2 SMNVEV (reference sequence). This CDR3 contains 13 residues. V lost 0 bases and J lost 6; bases outside the gene matches: 1. The rearrangement links TRBV27 to TRBJ1-2, with 7 bases aligning to TRBD1. The sample was PBMCs or T cells enriched from blood (not recorded which). This receptor was taken from a woman aged 35 to 49 with acute COVID-19. In DNA form, the CDR3 reads TGTGCCAGCAGTTTATCAGGGGGCAATGGCTACACCTTC. Translation: CASSLSGGNGYTF.